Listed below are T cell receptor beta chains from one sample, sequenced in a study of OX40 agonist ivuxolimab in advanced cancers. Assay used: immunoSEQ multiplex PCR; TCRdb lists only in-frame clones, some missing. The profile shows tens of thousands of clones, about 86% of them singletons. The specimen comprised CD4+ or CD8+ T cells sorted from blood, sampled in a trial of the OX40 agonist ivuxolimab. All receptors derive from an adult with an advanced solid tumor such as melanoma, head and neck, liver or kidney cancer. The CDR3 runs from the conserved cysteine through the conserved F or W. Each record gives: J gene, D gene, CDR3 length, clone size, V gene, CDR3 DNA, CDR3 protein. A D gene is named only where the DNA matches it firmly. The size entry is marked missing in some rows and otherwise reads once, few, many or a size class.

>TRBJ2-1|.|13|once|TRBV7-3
TGTGCCAGCAGCACCGGGGTAGCCGGGAGGCAGTTCTTC
CASSTGVAGRQFF
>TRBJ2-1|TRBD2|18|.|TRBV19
TGTGCCAGTAGTATGGGTTTTCGGGAGGGCGCAATATCTAGTGAGCAGTTCTTC
CASSMGFREGAISSEQFF
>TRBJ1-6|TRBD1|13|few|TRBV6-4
TGTGCCAGCAGTGAGACAGGGAATTCACCCCTCCACTTT
CASSETGNSPLHF
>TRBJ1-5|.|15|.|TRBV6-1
TGTGCCAGCAGTGAATCAGAGTTTAGCAATCAGCCCCAGCATTTT
CASSESEFSNQPQHF
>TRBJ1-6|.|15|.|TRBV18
TGTGCCAGCTCACCTTTAGGCCCAGGCCTTTCACCCCTCCACTTT
CASSPLGPGLSPLHF
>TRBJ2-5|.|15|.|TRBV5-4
TGTGCCAGCAGCTTGCGATCGGGGCGACAAGAGACCCAGTACTTC
CASSLRSGRQETQYF
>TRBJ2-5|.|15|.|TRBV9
TGTGCCAGCAGCGTAGGTCGGACAGGAGGGGAGACCCAGTACTTC
CASSVGRTGGETQYF
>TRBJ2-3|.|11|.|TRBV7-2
TGTGCCAGCAGCTTAGTGGATACGCAGTATTTT
CASSLVDTQYF
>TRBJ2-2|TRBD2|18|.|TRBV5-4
TGTGCCAGCAGCTTGGTAGGGGCTAGCGGGAGGTTTACCGGGGAGCTGTTTTTT
CASSLVGASGRFTGELFF
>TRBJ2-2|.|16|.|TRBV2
TGTGCCAGCAAGGACCTGGGCACCAAGAACACCGGGGAGCTGTTTTTT
CASKDLGTKNTGELFF
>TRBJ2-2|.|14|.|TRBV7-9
TGTGCCAGCAGCTTGGAGACTAGGACCGGGGAGCTGTTTTTT
CASSLETRTGELFF
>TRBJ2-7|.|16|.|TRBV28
TGTGCCAGCAGACACAACTCCGGGACAAGCTCCTACGAGCAGTACTTC
CASRHNSGTSSYEQYF
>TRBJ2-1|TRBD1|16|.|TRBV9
TGTGCCAGCAGCGCCAGGGGGCGGGTTTCCTACAATGAGCAGTTCTTC
CASSARGRVSYNEQFF
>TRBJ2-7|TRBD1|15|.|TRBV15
TGTGCCACCAGCAGAGAAGGACAGGGCTTTGGCGAGCAGTACTTC
CATSREGQGFGEQYF
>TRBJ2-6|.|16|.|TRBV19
TGTGCCAGTAGTATATACCGGAGATCTGGGGCCAACGTCCTGACTTTC
CASSIYRRSGANVLTF
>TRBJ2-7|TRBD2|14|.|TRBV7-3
TGTGCCAGCAGCTTAAACCCCACGGGGGGCGAGCAGTACTTC
CASSLNPTGGEQYF
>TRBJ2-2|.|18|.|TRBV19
TGTGCCAGTAGGGGGAGGGGTCTCCGGGACAGGAGAACCGGGGAGCTGTTTTTT
CASRGRGLRDRRTGELFF
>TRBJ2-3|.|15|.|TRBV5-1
TGCGCCAGCAGCGACACTAGCCTTAGCACAGATACGCAGTATTTT
CASSDTSLSTDTQYF
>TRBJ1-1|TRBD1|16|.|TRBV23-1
TGCGCCAGCAGTCAAGATGCAGGGGGCTCGAACACTGAAGCTTTCTTT
CASSQDAGGSNTEAFF
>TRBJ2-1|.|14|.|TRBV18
TGTGCCAGCTCACCATTCGGGGTGTACAATGAGCAGTTCTTC
CASSPFGVYNEQFF
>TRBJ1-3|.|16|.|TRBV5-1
TGCGCCAGCAGCTTGGCTGGGGCTAACTCTGGAAACACCATATATTTT
CASSLAGANSGNTIYF
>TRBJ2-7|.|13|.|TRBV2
TGTGCCAGCAGCTCCGGGACCGACATTAGGCAGTACTTC
CASSSGTDIRQYF
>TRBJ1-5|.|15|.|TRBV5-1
TGCGCCAGCAGCTTGGTAGCAGGCGGCGATCAGCCCCAGCATTTT
CASSLVAGGDQPQHF
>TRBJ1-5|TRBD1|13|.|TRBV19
TGTGCCAGTAGTAAGGACAGGGGTCAGCCCCAGCATTTT
CASSKDRGQPQHF
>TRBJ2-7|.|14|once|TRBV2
TGTGCCAGCACTATTAGCCCCTCGTCTGGCGAGCAGTACTTC
CASTISPSSGEQYF
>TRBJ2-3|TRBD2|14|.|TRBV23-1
TGCGCCAGCAGTCATAGCGGGGGACCGAATACGCAGTATTTT
CASSHSGGPNTQYF
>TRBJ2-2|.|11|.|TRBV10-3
TGTGCCATCAGTGATGGCGGGGAGCTGTTTTTT
CAISDGGELFF
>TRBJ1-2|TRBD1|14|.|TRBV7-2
TGTGCCAGCAGTGAATACAGGGGAATGAATGGCTACACCTTC
CASSEYRGMNGYTF
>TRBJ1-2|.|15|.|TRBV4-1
TGCGCCAGCAGCCAAGATCACAACCTAAACTATGGCTACACCTTC
CASSQDHNLNYGYTF
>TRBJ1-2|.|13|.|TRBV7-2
TGTGCCAGCAGCTTAGGAGTTTTAGTGTCAGCAGACTTC
CASSLGVLVSADF
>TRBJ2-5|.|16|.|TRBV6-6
TGTGCCAGCACCGCTTCGAGACCGGGGGGCATAGAGACCCAGTACTTC
CASTASRPGGIETQYF
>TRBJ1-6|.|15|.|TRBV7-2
TGTGCCAGCAGCTTAAGGTTGGGCGCGGAATCACCCCTCCACTTT
CASSLRLGAESPLHF
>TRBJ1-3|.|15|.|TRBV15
TGTGCCACCAGGCCCACAGGGATCCGTGGAAACACCATATATTTT
CATRPTGIRGNTIYF
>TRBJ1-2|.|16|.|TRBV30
TGTGCCTGGACCCCCCCCGGGGCGGTGTCGTACTATGGCTACACCTTC
CAWTPPGAVSYYGYTF
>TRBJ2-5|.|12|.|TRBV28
TGTGCCAGCAGTCCATCGTTGGGTGAGCAGTACTTC
CASSPSLGEQYF
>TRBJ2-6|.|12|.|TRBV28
TGTGCCTGCTTATCTGGGGCCAACGTCCTGACTTTC
CACLSGANVLTF
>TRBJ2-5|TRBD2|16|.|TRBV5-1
TGCGCCAGCAGCACACTAGCGGGAGCCGTCTGGGAGACCCAGTACTTC
CASSTLAGAVWETQYF
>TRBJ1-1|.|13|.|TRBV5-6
TGTGCCAGCAGCTTGGGCGGGAACACTGAAGCTTTCTTT
CASSLGGNTEAFF
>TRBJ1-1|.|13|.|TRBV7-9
TGTGCCAGCAGCTACACCGGGAACACTGAAGCTTTCTTT
CASSYTGNTEAFF
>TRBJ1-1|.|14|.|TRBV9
TGTGCCAGCAGTGGACTCCTAGAGGGGACTGAAGCTTTCTTT
CASSGLLEGTEAFF
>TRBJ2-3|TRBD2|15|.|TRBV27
TGTGCCAGCAGTCCACTGGGACTAGCTACAGATACGCAGTATTTT
CASSPLGLATDTQYF